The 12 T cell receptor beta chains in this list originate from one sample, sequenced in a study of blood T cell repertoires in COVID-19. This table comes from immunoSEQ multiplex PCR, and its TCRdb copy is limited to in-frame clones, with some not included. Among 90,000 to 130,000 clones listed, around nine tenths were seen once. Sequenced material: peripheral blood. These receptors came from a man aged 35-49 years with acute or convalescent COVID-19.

CDR3 in DNA: TGCGCCAGCAGCCCTCTTTATGAGGGCGATGGCAATCAGCCCCAGCATTTT. Its protein is CASSPLYEGDGNQPQHF. The V gene is TRBV4-3, the J gene TRBJ1-5; D gene unclear. Germline CDR1 reads LGHNA; CDR2 reads YSLEER. V was pared by 4 bases and J by 2 bases, with 18 bases between. This CDR3 region has 17 residues.

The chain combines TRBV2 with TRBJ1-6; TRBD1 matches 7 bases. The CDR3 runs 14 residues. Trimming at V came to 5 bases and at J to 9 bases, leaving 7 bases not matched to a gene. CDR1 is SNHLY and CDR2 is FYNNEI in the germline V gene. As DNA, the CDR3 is TGTGCCAGCAGTCCTACAGGGGATGCTTCACCCCTCCACTTT. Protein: CASSPTGDASPLHF. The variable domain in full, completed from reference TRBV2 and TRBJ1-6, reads EPEVTQTPSHQVTQMGQEVILRCVPISNHLYFYWYRQILGQKVEFLVSFYNNEISEKSEIFDDQFSVERPDGSNFTLKIRSTKLEDSAMYFCASSPTGDASPLHFGNGTRLTVT.

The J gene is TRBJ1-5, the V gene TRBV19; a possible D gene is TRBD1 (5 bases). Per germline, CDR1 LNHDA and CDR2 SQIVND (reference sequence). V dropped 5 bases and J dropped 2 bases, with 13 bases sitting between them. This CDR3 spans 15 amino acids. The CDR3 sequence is CASSASGYGNQPQHF. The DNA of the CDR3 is TGTGCCAGTAGTGCATCAGGGTACGGCAATCAGCCCCAGCATTTT.

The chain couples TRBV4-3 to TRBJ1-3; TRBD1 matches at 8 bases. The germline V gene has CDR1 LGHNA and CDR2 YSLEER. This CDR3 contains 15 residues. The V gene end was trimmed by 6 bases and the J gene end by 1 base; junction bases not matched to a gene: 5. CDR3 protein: CASSQGAESGNTIYF. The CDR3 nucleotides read TGCGCCAGCAGTCAGGGGGCAGAGTCTGGAAACACCATATATTTT.

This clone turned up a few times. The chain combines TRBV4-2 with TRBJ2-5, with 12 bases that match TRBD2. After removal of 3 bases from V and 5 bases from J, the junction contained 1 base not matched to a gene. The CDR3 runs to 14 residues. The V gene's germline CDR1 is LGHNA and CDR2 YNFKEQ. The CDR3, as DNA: TGTGCCAGCAGCCAGACTAGCGGGAGTGAGACCCAGTACTTC. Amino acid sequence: CASSQTSGSETQYF.

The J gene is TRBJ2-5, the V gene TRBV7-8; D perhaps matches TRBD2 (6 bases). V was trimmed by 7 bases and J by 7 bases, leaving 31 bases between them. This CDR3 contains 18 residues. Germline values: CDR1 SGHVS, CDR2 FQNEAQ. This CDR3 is CASTPLWGGVSPSGTQYF. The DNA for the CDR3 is TGTGCCAGCACCCCGCTCTGGGGCGGGGTCTCCCCCTCGGGGACCCAGTACTTC.

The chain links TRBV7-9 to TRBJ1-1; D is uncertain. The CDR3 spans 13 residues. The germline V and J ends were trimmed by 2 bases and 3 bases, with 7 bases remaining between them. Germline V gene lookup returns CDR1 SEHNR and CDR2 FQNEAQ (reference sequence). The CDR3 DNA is TGTGCCAGCAGCTTATACACCGACACTGAAGCTTTCTTT. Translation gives CASSLYTDTEAFF.

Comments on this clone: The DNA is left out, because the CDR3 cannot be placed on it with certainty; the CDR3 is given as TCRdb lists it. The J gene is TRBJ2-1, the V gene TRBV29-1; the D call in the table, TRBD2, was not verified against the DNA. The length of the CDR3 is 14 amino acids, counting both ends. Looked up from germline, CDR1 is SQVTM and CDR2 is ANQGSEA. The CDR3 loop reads CSVGTGTSGTTTIF.

Here the CDR3 DNA reads TGTGCCAGCAGTACAGCAGCGGACAGGGGGCCGGCTTTCTTT. Residues: CASSTAADRGPAFF. The gene calls are TRBV27 and TRBJ1-1; 11 nucleotides line up with TRBD1. After removal of 5 bases from V and 11 bases from J, the junction contained 10 bases not matched to a gene. This CDR3 has 14 amino acids. CDR1 MNHEY and CDR2 SMNVEV come from the germline V gene (reference sequence).

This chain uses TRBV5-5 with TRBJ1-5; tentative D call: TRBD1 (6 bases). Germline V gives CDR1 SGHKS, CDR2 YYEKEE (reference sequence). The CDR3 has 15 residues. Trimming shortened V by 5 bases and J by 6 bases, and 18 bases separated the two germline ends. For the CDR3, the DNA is TGTGCCAGCAGTCTCGGGACATCCGCAAGTCAGCCCCAGCATTTT. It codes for CASSLGTSASQPQHF. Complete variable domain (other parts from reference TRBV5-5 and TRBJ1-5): DAGVTQSPTHLIKTRGQQVTLRCSPISGHKSVSWYQQVLGQGPQFIFQYYEKEERGRGNFPDRFSARQFPNYSSELNVNALLLGDSALYLCASSLGTSASQPQHFGDGTRLSIL.

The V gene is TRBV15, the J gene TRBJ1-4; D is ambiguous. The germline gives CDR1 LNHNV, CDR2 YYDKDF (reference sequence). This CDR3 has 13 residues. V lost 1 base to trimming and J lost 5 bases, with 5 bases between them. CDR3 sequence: CATSRAMNEKLFF. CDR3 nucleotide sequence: TGTGCCACCAGCAGAGCTATGAATGAAAAACTGTTTTTT.

CDR3 in amino acids: CAISATSGGAGGELFF. DNA for the CDR3: TGTGCCATCAGTGCTACTAGCGGGGGGGCCGGCGGGGAGCTGTTTTTT. The chain links TRBV10-3 to TRBJ2-2; 13 nucleotides agree with TRBD2. The germline CDR1 and CDR2 sequences are ENHRY and SYGVKD. This CDR3 is 16 amino acids long. The ends lost 4 bases at V and 7 bases at J; junction bases unmatched: 6.